Sequencing of this T cell receptor beta chain was carried out in a study of vaccination and CD4 T cells after COVID-19. Across the study: Participants, all vaccine recipients, received two doses of either BNT162b2 or mRNA-1273. Collection of post-vaccine samples followed dose two by a median around 72 days, spanning a range of 14 to 241.

Turning to this clonotype: Its antigen is unknown.

The V and J ends lost 4 bases and 4 bases respectively, with 14 bases between them. CDR3 length: 14 amino acids. Germline V CDR1 and CDR2: DFQATT, SNEGSKA (reference sequence). As for treatment: roughly 10-day PBMC culture with coronavirus spike peptide pools or control peptides (ViraFEST assay). Wells contained some 1.9 million PBMCs each, and these were cultured with 8.5 to 10 IU/ml IL-2 and around 10 ug/ml peptide pools. At the Johns Hopkins FTIC core, DNA taken from cultured CD4+ T cells was sequenced by way of the Oncomine TCR Beta short-read assay. Genomic DNA was extracted from cultured CD4+ T cells. TCRdb itself ran the PCR reads through MiXCR, one entry per CDR3 protein. The sample shows about 14,000 distinct CDR3 sequences, roughly 30% of them seen only once.

V gene TRBV20-1 combines with J gene TRBJ1-5; the D is unclear. The input for sequencing was CD4+ T cells from blood, cultured in vitro, taken after SARS-CoV-2 vaccination. The TCR originated in a human donor who had recovered from COVID-19. CDR3 in DNA: TGCAGTGCTAACCCGCCAAGGTGGAATCAGCCCCAGCATTTT. It yields the protein CSANPPRWNQPQHF.